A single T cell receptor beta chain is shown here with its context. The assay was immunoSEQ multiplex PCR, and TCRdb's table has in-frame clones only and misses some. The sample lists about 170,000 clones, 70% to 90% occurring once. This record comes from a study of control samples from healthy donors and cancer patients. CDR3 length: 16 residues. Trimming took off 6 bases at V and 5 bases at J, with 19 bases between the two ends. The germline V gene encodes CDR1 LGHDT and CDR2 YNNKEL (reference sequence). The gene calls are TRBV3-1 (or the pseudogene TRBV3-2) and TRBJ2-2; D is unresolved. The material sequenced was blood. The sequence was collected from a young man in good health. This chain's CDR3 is CASRPRASIATGELFF. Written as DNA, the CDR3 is TGTGCCAGCAGGCCCCGAGCCTCTATAGCAACCGGGGAGCTGTTTTTT.